Shown below are 11 T cell receptor beta chains from a single sample sequenced in a study of regulatory T cells in long-lasting Graves disease. TCR beta libraries were built with iRepertoire HTBI primers and Arm-PCR of CDR3 regions. MiXCR, run by TCRdb on the multiplex PCR reads, gives a single entry per CDR3 protein. The top ten clones hold about 36% of a sample with about 320,000 distinct CDR3 sequences, more than 15% of them seen once. Stated time point: newly diagnosed GD, antithyroid drugs for less than 3 months. TCR sequences were obtained from RNA taken from PBMCs. The material was peripheral blood mononuclear cells (PBMCs), obtained at new diagnosis, from a patient treated with antithyroid drugs. These receptors all come from a female donor with Graves disease.

This clonotype occurred a few times. One end of the junction does not line up with germline, which may come from a read error. The chain combines TRBV9 with TRBJ2-1; the D is unclear. The CDR3 totals 13 residues. Germline CDR1 and CDR2: SGDLS and YYNGEE. The CDR3 DNA sequence: TGTGCCAGCAGCGTAGCCTCCAACAATGAGCAGTTCTTC. It specifies CASSVASNNEQFF.

This clonotype was counted only a few times. V is TRBV19 and J is TRBJ2-2; 13 bases line up with TRBD2. V was pared by 2 bases and J by 1 base, with 10 bases of the junction left unmatched. This CDR3 is built from 20 residues. Germline V gene sequence: CDR1 LNHDA, CDR2 SQIVND (reference sequence). CDR3 amino acids: CASSIRTSGSERWNTGELFF. CDR3 coding DNA: TGTGCCAGTAGTATAAGGACTAGCGGGAGTGAACGGTGGAACACCGGGGAGCTGTTTTTT.

This clonotype was found a few times. V and J are TRBV10-1 and TRBJ2-1; 8 nucleotides match TRBD2. The germline V gene encodes CDR1 WNHNN and CDR2 SYGVQD (reference sequence). This CDR3 comprises 20 residues. V lost 0 bases, J lost 8 bases, and 21 bases stayed unmatched. CDR3 sequence (DNA): TGCGCCAGCAGTGAGTCCTCGGTGGTGGACGGGAGGGCCGGGAGCGATGAGCAGTTCTTC. This translates into CASSESSVVDGRAGSDEQFF.

This clonotype has just one count. V and J are TRBV28 and TRBJ2-5; 7 bases match TRBD1. With V trimmed by 5 bases and J by 4 bases, 7 bases remained unmatched. The CDR3 is 14 amino acids. Germline lookup yields CDR1 MDHEN and CDR2 SYDVKM. This CDR3 is CASSLDRVRETQYF. The CDR3 region has the DNA TGTGCCAGCAGTCTCGACAGGGTGAGAGAGACCCAGTACTTC.

As regards this clonotype: This likely came from a read error, as a far larger clone is one base away. The chain uses TRBV2 and TRBJ2-5; 7 nucleotides align to TRBD2. V was pared by 6 bases and J by 3 bases, with 13 bases of the junction left unmatched. Germline CDR1 is SNHLY and CDR2 is FYNNEI. CDR3 length: 16 residues. CDR3 protein: CASSPGIGGSEETQYF. The DNA of the CDR3 is TGTGCCAGCAGCCCGGGTATTGGCGGGAGCGAAGAGACCCAGTACTTC.

A word on this clonotype: Possible read error: a much larger clone is one base away. V gene TRBV5-4 combines with J gene TRBJ1-2, with unresolved D. The CDR3 covers 13 residues. The V end lost 0 bases, the J end lost 4 bases, and 7 bases lay between the germline ends. Germline V CDR1 and CDR2: SGHNT, YYREEE (reference sequence). This CDR3 is CASSLGHLYGYTF. Written as DNA, the CDR3 is TGTGCCAGCAGCTTGGGACACCTCTATGGCTACACCTTC.

The sample holds a few counts of this clonotype. Likely a read error: the CDR3 ends without its conserved phenylalanine or tryptophan. This chain connects TRBV5-4 to TRBJ2-3; D is unresolved. The V and J ends lost 0 bases and 4 bases respectively, with 9 bases between them. Per the germline V gene, CDR1 is SGHNT and CDR2 is YYREEE (reference sequence). The CDR3 consists of 14 residues. CDR3 sequence: CASSLEVGSDTQYL. CDR3 DNA sequence: TGTGCCAGCAGCTTGGAGGTGGGTTCAGATACGCAGTATCTT.

In this sample, this clonotype turned up many times. CDR3 nucleotide sequence: TGCGCCAGCAGCCCACCTCGGGACAGCATGAACACTGAAGCTTTCTTT. Translated: CASSPPRDSMNTEAFF. The genes are TRBV5-1 and TRBJ1-1; TRBD1 aligns across 7 bases. Trimming took 4 bases from V and 0 from J; bases not matched to a gene: 9. The CDR3 contains 16 residues. The germline gives CDR1 SGHRS, CDR2 YFSETQ.

This clonotype was counted many times. CDR3: CASRPSGTTNTEAFF. The CDR3 region has the DNA TGTGCCAGTAGGCCCTCCGGGACAACGAACACTGAAGCTTTCTTT. V usage is TRBV19 and J usage is TRBJ1-1, with D possibly being TRBD1 (6 bases). In germline, CDR1 is LNHDA, CDR2 SQIVND (reference sequence). Trimming took off 6 bases at V and 1 base at J, with 15 bases between the two ends. This CDR3 spans 15 amino acids. Full variable domain (missing parts from reference TRBV19 and TRBJ1-1): DGGITQSPKYLFRKEGQNVTLSCEQNLNHDAMYWYRQDPGQGLRLIYYSQIVNDFQKGDIAEGYSVSREKKESFPLTVTSAQKNPTAFYLCASRPSGTTNTEAFFGQGTRLTVV.

Comments on this clonotype: A read error may be the cause here, since a much bigger clone is one base away. The V call is TRBV27, the J call TRBJ2-7; weak D call: TRBD1 (5 bases). CDR1 is MNHEY and CDR2 is SMNVEV in the germline V gene (reference sequence). The CDR3 totals 15 residues. Trimming pared 3 bases from V and 2 bases from J, leaving 14 bases between. CDR3 coding DNA: TGTGCCAGCAGTTTGGGGCGACAGATCACCTACGAGCAGTACTTC. Translation: CASSLGRQITYEQYF.

At least ten counts were recorded for this clonotype. The rearrangement links TRBV28 to TRBJ1-5; 10 bases line up with TRBD1. V was clipped by 3 bases and J by 6 bases; unmatched bases: 11. This CDR3 region has 17 residues. CDR1 MDHEN and CDR2 SYDVKM come from the germline V gene. The CDR3 protein is CASSFPRQGAGPQPQHF. The CDR3 coding sequence is TGTGCCAGCAGTTTCCCCAGACAGGGGGCGGGTCCTCAGCCCCAGCATTTT.